This note documents a single TCR beta chain sequence. Its cognate antigen is unknown. The germline V gene has CDR1 SQVTM and CDR2 ANQGSEA. This CDR3 spans 15 amino acids. With 5 bases clipped from V and 3 bases from J, the junction kept 9 bases outside the gene matches. Primers: 60 Vbeta forward and 13 Jbeta reverse. Sequenced by immunoSEQ multiplex PCR; TCRdb stores in-frame clones only, minus some. The sample carries more than 150,000 clones, approximately 84% recorded once. The source of the sample is a study of cytomegalovirus exposure and HLA in healthy donors. It was healthy bone marrow donors who served as donors. The study's findings and limits: Several of the most significant clusters appeared, in a later analysis, to be linked to common viral pathogens. The authors later found HLA-associated TCR beta chains more clonally expanded than equally common others.

V is TRBV29-1 and J is TRBJ2-3; 9 nucleotides agree with TRBD1. This sequence originates from a girl under 18 in good health and CMV-seropositive. The sequenced material came from PBMCs. The CDR3 nucleotides are TGCAGCGTTTTCCTGACAGGGGGATTAACAGATACGCAGTATTTT. As protein: CSVFLTGGLTDTQYF.